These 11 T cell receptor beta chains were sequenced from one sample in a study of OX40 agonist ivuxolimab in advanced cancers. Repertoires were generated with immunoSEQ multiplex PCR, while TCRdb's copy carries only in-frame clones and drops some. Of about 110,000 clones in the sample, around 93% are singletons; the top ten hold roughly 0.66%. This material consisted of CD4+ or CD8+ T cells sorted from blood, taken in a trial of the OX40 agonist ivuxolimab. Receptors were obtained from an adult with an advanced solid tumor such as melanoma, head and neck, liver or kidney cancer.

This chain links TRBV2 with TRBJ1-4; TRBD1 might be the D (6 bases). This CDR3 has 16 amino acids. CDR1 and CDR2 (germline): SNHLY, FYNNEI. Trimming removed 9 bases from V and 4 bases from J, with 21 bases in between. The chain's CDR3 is CARGGPDGILNEKLFF. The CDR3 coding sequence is TGTGCCAGAGGGGGACCAGACGGAATCCTTAATGAAAAACTGTTTTTT.

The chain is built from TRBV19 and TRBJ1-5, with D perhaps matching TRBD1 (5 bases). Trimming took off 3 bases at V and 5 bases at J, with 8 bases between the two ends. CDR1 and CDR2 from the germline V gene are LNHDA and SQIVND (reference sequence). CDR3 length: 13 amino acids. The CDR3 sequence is CASSIGTDQPQHF. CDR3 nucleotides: TGTGCCAGTAGTATCGGGACGGATCAGCCCCAGCATTTT.

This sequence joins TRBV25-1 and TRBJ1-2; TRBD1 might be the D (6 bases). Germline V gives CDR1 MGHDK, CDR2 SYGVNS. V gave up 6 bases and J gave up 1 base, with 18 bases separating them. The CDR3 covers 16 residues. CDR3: CASSPIWGQGNYGYTF. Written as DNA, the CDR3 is TGTGCCAGCAGCCCCATCTGGGGGCAGGGTAACTATGGCTACACCTTC.

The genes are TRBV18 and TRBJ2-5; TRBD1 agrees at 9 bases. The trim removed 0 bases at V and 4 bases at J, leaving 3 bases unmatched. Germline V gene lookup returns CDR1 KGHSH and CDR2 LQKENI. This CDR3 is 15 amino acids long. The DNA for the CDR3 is TGTGCCAGCTCACCACCGGGACAGGGACCAGAGACCCAGTACTTC. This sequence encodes CASSPPGQGPETQYF.

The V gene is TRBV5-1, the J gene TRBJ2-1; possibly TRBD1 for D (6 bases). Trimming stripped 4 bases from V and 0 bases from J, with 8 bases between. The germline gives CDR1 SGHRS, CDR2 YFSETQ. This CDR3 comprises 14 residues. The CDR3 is CASSGGGSYNEQFF. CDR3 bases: TGCGCCAGCAGCGGGGGCGGCTCCTACAATGAGCAGTTCTTC.

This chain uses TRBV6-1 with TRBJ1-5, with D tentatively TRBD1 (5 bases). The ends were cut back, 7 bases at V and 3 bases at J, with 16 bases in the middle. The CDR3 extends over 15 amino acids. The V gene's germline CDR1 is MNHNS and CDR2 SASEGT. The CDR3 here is CASIFDSPINQPQHF. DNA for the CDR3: TGTGCCAGCATCTTCGACAGTCCAATCAATCAGCCCCAGCATTTT.

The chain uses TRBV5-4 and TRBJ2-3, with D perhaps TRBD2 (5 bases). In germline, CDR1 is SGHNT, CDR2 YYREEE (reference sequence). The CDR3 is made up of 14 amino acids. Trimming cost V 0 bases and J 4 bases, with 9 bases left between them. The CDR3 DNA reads TGTGCCAGCAGCTTGGAGGGAGTAGCAGATACGCAGTATTTT. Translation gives CASSLEGVADTQYF.

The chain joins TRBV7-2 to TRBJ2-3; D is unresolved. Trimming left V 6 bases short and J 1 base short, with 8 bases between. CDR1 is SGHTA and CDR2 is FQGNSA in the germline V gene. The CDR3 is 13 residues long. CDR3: CASRRFGTDTQYF. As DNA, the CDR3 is TGTGCCAGCAGAAGGTTTGGCACAGATACGCAGTATTTT. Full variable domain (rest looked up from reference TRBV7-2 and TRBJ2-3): GAGVSQSPSNKVTEKGKDVELRCDPISGHTALYWYRQSLGQGLEFLIYFQGNSAPDKSGLPSDRFSAERTGGSVSTLTIQRTQQEDSAVYLCASRRFGTDTQYFGPGTRLTVL.

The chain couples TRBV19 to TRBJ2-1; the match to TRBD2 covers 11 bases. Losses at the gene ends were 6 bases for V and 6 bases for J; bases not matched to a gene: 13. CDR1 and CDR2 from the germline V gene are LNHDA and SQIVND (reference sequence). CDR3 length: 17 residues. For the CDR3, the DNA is TGTGCCAGTAGCCAGGGGGTTAGCGGGAGGGTTTTCAATGAGCAGTTCTTC. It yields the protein CASSQGVSGRVFNEQFF.

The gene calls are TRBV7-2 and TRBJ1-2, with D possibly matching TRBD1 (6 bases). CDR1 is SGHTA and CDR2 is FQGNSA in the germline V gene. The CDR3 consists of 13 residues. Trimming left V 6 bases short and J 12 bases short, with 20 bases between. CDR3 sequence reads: CASRLSWDKFDTF. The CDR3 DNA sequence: TGTGCCAGCAGACTTAGTTGGGACAAGTTTGACACCTTC.

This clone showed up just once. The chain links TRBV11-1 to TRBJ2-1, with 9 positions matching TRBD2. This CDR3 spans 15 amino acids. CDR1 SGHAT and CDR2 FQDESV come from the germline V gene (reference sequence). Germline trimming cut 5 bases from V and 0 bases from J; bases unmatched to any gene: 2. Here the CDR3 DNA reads TGTGCCAGCAGCCTTAGCGGGGGCTCCTACAATGAGCAGTTCTTC. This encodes CASSLSGGSYNEQFF.